This T cell receptor beta chain derives from a study of regulatory and conventional T cells in RAG deficiency. Findings and limits, study-wide: Patient subsets had shorter CDR3s; Omenn Treg-Tconv overlap exceeded 85%.

The sorted conventional CD4+ T cells were CD25-low and CD127-high, with genomic DNA sequenced. This clone appeared once. Its antigen is currently unknown. Trimming removed 6 bases from V and 0 bases from J, with 8 bases in between. The germline gives CDR1 MNHEY, CDR2 SVGAGI. CDR3 length: 13 amino acids. Measured with immunoSEQ multiplex PCR; TCRdb has only the in-frame clones, and not every one. The profile shows more than 9,500 clones, 93% of them singletons. This same sample was also part of a study on regulatory T cells. As that study records: Amplification used 52 TRBV primers and 13 TRBJ primers.

This clonotype was obtained from a human donor in good health. The sequenced material came from CD4+ effector T cells sorted from blood. The chain links TRBV6-5 to TRBJ1-1; D ambiguous. CDR3 region: CASSGRMNTEAFF. The CDR3 bases are TGTGCCAGCAGCGGACGGATGAACACTGAAGCTTTCTTT.